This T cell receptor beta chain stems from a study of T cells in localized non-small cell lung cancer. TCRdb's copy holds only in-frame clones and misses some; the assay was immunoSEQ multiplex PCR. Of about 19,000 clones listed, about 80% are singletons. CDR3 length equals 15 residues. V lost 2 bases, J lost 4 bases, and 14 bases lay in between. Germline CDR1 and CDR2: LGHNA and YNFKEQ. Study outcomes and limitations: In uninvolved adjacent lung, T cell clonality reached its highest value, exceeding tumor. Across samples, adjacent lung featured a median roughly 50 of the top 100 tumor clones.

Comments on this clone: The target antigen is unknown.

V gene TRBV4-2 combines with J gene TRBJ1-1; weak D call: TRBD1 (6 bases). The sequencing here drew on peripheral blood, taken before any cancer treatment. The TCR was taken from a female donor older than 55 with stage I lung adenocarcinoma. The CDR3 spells CASSQRDISRTEAFF. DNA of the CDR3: TGTGCCAGCAGCCAACGGGACATCTCACGCACTGAAGCTTTCTTT.